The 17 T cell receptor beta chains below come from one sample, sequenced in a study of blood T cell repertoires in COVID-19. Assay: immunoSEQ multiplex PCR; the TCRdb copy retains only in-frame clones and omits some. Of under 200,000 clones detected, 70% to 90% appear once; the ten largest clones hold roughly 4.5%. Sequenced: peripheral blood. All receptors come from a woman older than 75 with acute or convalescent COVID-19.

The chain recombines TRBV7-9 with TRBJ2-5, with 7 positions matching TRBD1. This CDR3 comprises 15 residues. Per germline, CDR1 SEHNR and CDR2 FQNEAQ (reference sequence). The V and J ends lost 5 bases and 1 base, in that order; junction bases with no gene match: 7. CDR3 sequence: CASSPQGQPQETQYF. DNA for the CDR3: TGTGCCAGCAGCCCCCAGGGACAGCCCCAAGAGACCCAGTACTTC. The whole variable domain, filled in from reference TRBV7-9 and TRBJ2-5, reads DTGVSQNPRHKITKRGQNVTFRCDPISEHNRLYWYRQTLGQGPEFLTYFQNEAQLEKSRLLSDRFSAERPKGSFSTLEIQRTEQGDSAMYLCASSPQGQPQETQYFGPGTRLLVL.

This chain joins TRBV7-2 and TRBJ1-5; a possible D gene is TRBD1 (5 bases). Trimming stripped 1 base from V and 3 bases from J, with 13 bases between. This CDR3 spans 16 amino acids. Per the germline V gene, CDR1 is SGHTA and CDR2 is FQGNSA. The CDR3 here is CASSLVSWTNNQPQHF. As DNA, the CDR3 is TGTGCCAGCAGCTTAGTTAGTTGGACAAACAATCAGCCCCAGCATTTT. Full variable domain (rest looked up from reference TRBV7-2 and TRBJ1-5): GAGVSQSPSNKVTEKGKDVELRCDPISGHTALYWYRQSLGQGLEFLIYFQGNSAPDKSGLPSDRFSAERTGGSVSTLTIQRTQQEDSAVYLCASSLVSWTNNQPQHFGDGTRLSIL.

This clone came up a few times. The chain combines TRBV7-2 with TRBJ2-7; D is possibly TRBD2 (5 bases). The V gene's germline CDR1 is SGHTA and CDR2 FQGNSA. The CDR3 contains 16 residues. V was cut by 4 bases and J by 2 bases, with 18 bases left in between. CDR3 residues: CASSYSRRSGTYEQYF. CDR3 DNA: TGTGCCAGCAGCTACTCCCGGCGAAGCGGAACCTACGAGCAGTACTTC.

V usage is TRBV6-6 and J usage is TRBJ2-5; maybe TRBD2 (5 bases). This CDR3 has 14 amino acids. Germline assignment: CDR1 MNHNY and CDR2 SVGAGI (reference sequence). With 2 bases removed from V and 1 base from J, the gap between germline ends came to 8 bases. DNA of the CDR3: TGTGCCAGCAGTTACGCGGGCGGCCAAGAGACCCAGTACTTC. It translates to CASSYAGGQETQYF.

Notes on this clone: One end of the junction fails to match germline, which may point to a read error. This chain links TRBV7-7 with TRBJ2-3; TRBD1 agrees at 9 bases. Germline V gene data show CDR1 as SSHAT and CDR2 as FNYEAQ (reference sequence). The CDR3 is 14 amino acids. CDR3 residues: CASSSGQGSDTQYF. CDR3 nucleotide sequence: TGTGCTAGCAGCTCGGGACAGGGCTCAGATACGCAGTATTTT.

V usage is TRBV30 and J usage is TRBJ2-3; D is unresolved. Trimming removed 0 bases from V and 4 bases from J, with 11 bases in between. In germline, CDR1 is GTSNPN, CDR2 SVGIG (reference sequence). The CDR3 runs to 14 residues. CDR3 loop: CAWSVESVPDTQYF. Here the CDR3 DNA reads TGTGCCTGGAGTGTAGAATCAGTTCCAGATACGCAGTATTTT.

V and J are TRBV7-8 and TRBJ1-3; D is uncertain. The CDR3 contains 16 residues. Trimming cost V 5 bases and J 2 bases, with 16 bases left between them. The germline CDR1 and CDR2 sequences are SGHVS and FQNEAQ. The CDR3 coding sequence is TGTGCCAGCAGCCCACTAGCGCACAGAACTGGAAACACCATATATTTT. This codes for CASSPLAHRTGNTIYF.

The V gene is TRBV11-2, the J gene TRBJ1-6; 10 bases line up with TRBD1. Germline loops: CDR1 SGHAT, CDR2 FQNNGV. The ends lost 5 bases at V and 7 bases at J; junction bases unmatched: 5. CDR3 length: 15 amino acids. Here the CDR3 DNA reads TGTGCCAGCAGCCAAAGACAGGGGGCAAATTCACCCCTCCACTTT. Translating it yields CASSQRQGANSPLHF.

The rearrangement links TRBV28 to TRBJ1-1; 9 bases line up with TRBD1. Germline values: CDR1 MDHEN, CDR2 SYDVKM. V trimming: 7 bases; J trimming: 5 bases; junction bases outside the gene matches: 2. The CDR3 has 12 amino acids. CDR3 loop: CASTTGGTEAFF. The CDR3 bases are TGTGCCAGCACGACAGGGGGGACTGAAGCTTTCTTT.

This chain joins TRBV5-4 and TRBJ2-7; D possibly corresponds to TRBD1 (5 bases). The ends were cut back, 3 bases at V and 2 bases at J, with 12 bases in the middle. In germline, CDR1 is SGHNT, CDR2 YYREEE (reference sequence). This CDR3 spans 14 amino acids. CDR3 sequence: CASSSYRSPYEQYF. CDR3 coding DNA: TGTGCCAGCAGCTCGTACAGGTCCCCCTACGAGCAGTACTTC.

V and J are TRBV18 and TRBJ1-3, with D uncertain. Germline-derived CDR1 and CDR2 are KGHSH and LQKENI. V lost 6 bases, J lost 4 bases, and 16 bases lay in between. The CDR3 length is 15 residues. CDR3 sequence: CASSEMEVSGNTIYF. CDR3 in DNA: TGTGCCAGCTCCGAAATGGAGGTGTCAGGAAACACCATATATTTT.

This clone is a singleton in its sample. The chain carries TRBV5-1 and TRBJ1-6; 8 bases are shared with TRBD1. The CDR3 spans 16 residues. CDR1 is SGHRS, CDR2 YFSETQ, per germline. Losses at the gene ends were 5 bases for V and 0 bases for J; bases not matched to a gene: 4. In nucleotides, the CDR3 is TGCGCCAGCAGAGGGGACAGGACCTCCTATAATTCACCCCTCCACTTT. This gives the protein CASRGDRTSYNSPLHF. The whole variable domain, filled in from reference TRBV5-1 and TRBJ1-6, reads KAGVTQTPRYLIKTRGQQVTLSCSPISGHRSVSWYQQTPGQGLQFLFEYFSETQRNKGNFPGRFSGRQFSNSRSEMNVSTLELGDSALYLCASRGDRTSYNSPLHFGNGTRLTVT.

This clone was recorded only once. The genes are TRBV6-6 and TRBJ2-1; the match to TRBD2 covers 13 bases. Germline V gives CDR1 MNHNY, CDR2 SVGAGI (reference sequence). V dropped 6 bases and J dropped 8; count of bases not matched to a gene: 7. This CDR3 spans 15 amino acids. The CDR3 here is CASRGGTSGVYEQFF. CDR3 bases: TGTGCCAGCAGAGGAGGGACTAGCGGGGTGTATGAGCAGTTCTTC.

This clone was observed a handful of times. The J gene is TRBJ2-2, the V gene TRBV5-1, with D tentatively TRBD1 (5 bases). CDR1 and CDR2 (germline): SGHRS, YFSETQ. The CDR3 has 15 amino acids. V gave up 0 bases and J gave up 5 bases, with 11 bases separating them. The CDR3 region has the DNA TGCGCCAGCAGCTTGGCCCCCCCAGGGACCGGGGAGCTGTTTTTT. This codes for CASSLAPPGTGELFF.

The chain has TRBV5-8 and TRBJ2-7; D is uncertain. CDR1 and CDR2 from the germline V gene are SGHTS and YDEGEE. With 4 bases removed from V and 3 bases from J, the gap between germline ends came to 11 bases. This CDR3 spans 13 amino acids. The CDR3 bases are TGTGCCAGCAGCCGTACCTCTAACTACGAGCAGTACTTC. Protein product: CASSRTSNYEQYF.

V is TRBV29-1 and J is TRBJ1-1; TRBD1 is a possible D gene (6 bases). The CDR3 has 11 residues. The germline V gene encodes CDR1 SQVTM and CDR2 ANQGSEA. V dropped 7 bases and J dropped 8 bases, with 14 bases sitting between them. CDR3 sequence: CSGGGGIEAFF. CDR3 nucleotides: TGCAGCGGCGGGGGCGGAATCGAAGCTTTCTTT.

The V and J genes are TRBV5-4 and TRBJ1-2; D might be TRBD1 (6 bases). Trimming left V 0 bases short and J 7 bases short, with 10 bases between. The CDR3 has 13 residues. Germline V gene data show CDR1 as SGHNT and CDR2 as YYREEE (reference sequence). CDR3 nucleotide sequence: TGTGCCAGCAGCTTGGACAGGGACGCTGGCTACACCTTC. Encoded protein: CASSLDRDAGYTF.